Each of the 29 T cell receptor beta chains below was sequenced from the same sample in a study of cytomegalovirus exposure and HLA in healthy donors listed by TCRdb under 2017. The library was made by the immunoSEQ multiplex PCR assay. For the multiplex PCR, a mixture combining 60 forward primers for TCR Vbeta segments and 13 reverse primers for TCR Jbeta segments was used. The immuneACCESS repertoire file appears here via TCRdb, limited to in-frame rearrangements. These files lack a portion of the clones; in checked studies, under half of the deficit traces to unresolved V genes, and the cause of the others is not known. The sample table holds some 120,000 clones, of which roughly 85% were seen once. The top ten hold around 19% of the sample. The sample consisted of PBMCs. These receptors were obtained from a man aged 18 to 30 in good health and CMV-seropositive.

V and J are TRBV20-1 and TRBJ1-2; D gene unclear. The V gene lost 3 bases and the J gene lost 10 bases, with 6 bases spanning the gap. The germline V gene has CDR1 DFQATT and CDR2 SNEGSKA (reference sequence). This CDR3 contains 9 residues. This CDR3 reads CSASEDYTF. CDR3 in DNA: TGCAGTGCTAGTGAGGACTACACCTTC.

This chain connects TRBV19 to TRBJ1-1, with D possibly matching TRBD1 (5 bases). The CDR3 contains 12 residues. V lost 1 base to trimming and J lost 13 bases, with 13 bases between them. Germline CDR1 is LNHDA and CDR2 is SQIVND (reference sequence). The CDR3 loop reads CASSIGEGDGFF. The CDR3 DNA sequence: TGTGCCAGTAGTATAGGGGAAGGGGATGGTTTCTTT.

V gene TRBV30 combines with J gene TRBJ1-5, with 8 bases lining up with TRBD1. V shed 3 bases, J shed 2 bases, and the junction held 12 bases outside the gene matches. This CDR3 region has 17 residues. Germline V gene sequence: CDR1 GTSNPN, CDR2 SVGIG (reference sequence). Here the CDR3 DNA reads TGTGCCTGGAGCCGGGACAGGAGCTCGGGGGGCAATCAGCCCCAGCATTTT. Translated, it gives CAWSRDRSSGGNQPQHF.

This clone turned up a few times. The chain uses TRBV11-3 and TRBJ1-3; D is uncertain. Germline V CDR1 and CDR2: SGHNT, YENEEA. V was cut by 1 base and J by 3 bases, with 4 bases left in between. The CDR3 has 13 amino acids. The CDR3 loop is CASSLGIGNTIYF. Here the CDR3 DNA reads TGTGCCAGCAGCTTAGGTATTGGAAACACCATATATTTT.

The chain combines TRBV13 with TRBJ1-2; D perhaps matches TRBD1 (6 bases). Germline lookup yields CDR1 PRHDT and CDR2 FYEKMQ (reference sequence). The CDR3 runs to 18 residues. With 4 bases removed from V and 3 bases from J, the gap between germline ends came to 24 bases. The CDR3 coding sequence is TGTGCCAGCAGCTCCACCCTAGCCCTCAGGGGCAAGGACTATGGCTACACCTTC. This gives the protein CASSSTLALRGKDYGYTF.

J is TRBJ2-1 and V is TRBV6-1; maybe TRBD1 (5 bases). The CDR3 spans 17 residues. Per the germline V gene, CDR1 is MNHNS and CDR2 is SASEGT. The ends were cut back, 2 bases at V and 2 bases at J, with 16 bases in the middle. CDR3 nucleotide sequence: TGTGCCAGCAGTGAAAGGCTAGGGGTGCTAACCTACAATGAGCAGTTCTTC. Its translation is CASSERLGVLTYNEQFF.

The rearrangement links TRBV2 to TRBJ1-1; perhaps TRBD1 as D (5 bases). The CDR3 is made up of 14 amino acids. V was clipped by 6 bases and J by 1 base, with 12 bases between them. Looked up from germline, CDR1 is SNHLY and CDR2 is FYNNEI. The DNA for the CDR3 is TGTGCCAGCAGGGTACGACAGCAGAACACTGAAGCTTTCTTT. It codes for CASRVRQQNTEAFF.

This clone was observed once. This CDR3 is CASSLLAGGPGTQYF. CDR3 bases: TGTGCCAGCAGTTTACTAGCGGGGGGGCCCGGGACGCAGTATTTT. The V gene is TRBV27, the J gene TRBJ2-3; 12 bases agree with TRBD2. Germline CDR1 MNHEY, CDR2 SMNVEV (reference sequence). V shed 2 bases, J shed 9 bases, and the junction held 6 bases outside the gene matches. The CDR3 covers 15 residues.

J is TRBJ1-1 and V is TRBV30; tentative D call: TRBD1 (5 bases). This CDR3 is 12 amino acids long. Germline V gene data show CDR1 as GTSNPN and CDR2 as SVGIG (reference sequence). CDR3 sequence (DNA): TGTGCGGGGCGGGGAAGTGGTACTGAAGCTTTCTTT. It translates to CAGRGSGTEAFF.

This clone occurred a few times. The chain uses TRBV28 and TRBJ1-1, with a weak D call TRBD1 (6 bases). This CDR3 contains 13 residues. V was shortened by 3 bases and J by 6 bases, with 11 bases between the two germline ends. Germline V gene sequence: CDR1 MDHEN, CDR2 SYDVKM. For the CDR3, the DNA is TGTGCCAGCAGTTTCGTCGGACAGCCTGAAGCTTTCTTT. It is translated as CASSFVGQPEAFF.

The sample holds one count of this clone. The rearrangement joins TRBV7-9 to TRBJ1-3, with unresolved D. CDR1 and CDR2 from the germline V gene are SEHNR and FQNEAQ (reference sequence). The length of the CDR3 is 16 residues. Trimming pared 0 bases from V and 0 bases from J, leaving 9 bases between. The CDR3 sequence: CASSLADSRSGNTIYF. The CDR3 bases are TGTGCCAGCAGCTTAGCGGACTCCCGCTCTGGAAACACCATATATTTT.

This clone was found a few times. The chain has TRBV6-6 and TRBJ1-4; 8 bases fit TRBD1. J lost 4 bases, V lost 6 bases, and 10 bases had no gene match. Germline assignment: CDR1 MNHNY and CDR2 SVGAGI (reference sequence). This CDR3 region has 16 residues. CDR3 protein: CASRSSPTGVNEKLFF. CDR3 in DNA: TGTGCCAGCAGATCTTCCCCGACAGGGGTTAATGAAAAACTGTTTTTT.

This chain connects TRBV5-1 to TRBJ2-5; 7 bases agree with TRBD2. J gave up 5 bases and V 4 bases, and 5 bases lay outside the gene matches. This CDR3 region has 13 residues. Germline V gene lookup returns CDR1 SGHRS and CDR2 YFSETQ. CDR3 sequence: CASSSGTRETQYF. The DNA for the CDR3 is TGCGCCAGCAGCAGCGGGACCCGGGAGACCCAGTACTTC.

This chain uses TRBV10-3 with TRBJ2-1; TRBD1 agrees at 8 bases. The CDR3 extends over 13 amino acids. The germline CDR1 and CDR2 sequences are ENHRY and SYGVKD. The V segment lost 6 bases and the J segment 4 bases; nucleotides outside the gene matches: 2. This CDR3 reads CAIRDRGYNEQFF. The CDR3 DNA sequence: TGTGCCATCAGAGACAGGGGTTACAATGAGCAGTTCTTC.

This clone was picked up a small number of times. This chain connects TRBV19 to TRBJ1-2, with no clear D. Germline-derived CDR1 and CDR2 are LNHDA and SQIVND (reference sequence). This CDR3 region has 14 residues. Trimming left V 7 bases short and J 0 bases short, with 12 bases between. CDR3: CASIPPEANYGYTF. The CDR3 DNA reads TGTGCCAGTATACCGCCAGAAGCTAACTATGGCTACACCTTC.

CDR3 loop: CASSREVAGAVYNEQFF. Here the CDR3 DNA reads TGTGCCAGCAGCCGTGAGGTAGCGGGGGCCGTCTACAATGAGCAGTTCTTC. V is TRBV7-6 and J is TRBJ2-1, with TRBD2 matching over 9 bases. The CDR3 is made up of 17 amino acids. After removal of 5 bases from V and 3 bases from J, the junction contained 11 bases not matched to a gene. The germline gives CDR1 SGHVS, CDR2 FNYEAQ.

The chain links TRBV9 to TRBJ2-3, with a tentative D call TRBD2 (7 bases). In germline, CDR1 is SGDLS, CDR2 YYNGEE. V was clipped by 4 bases and J by 2 bases, with 17 bases between them. The CDR3 runs 16 residues. CDR3 sequence reads: CASSILMAGATDTQYF. The DNA of the CDR3 is TGTGCCAGCAGCATCCTGATGGCGGGGGCCACAGATACGCAGTATTTT.

The rearrangement uses TRBV18 and TRBJ2-7; D is unclear. The CDR3 length is 13 residues. Trimming pared 2 bases from V and 0 bases from J, leaving 5 bases between. CDR1 KGHSH and CDR2 LQKENI come from the germline V gene. DNA for the CDR3: TGTGCCAGCTCACCAATCAACTCCTACGAGCAGTACTTC. Protein product: CASSPINSYEQYF.

CDR3 sequence reads: CASSLGGLATEAFF. The CDR3 nucleotides are TGTGCCAGCAGCCTCGGGGGGTTGGCCACTGAAGCTTTCTTT. The V call is TRBV6-8, the J call TRBJ1-1, with a possible D match to TRBD1 (5 bases). Germline-derived CDR1 and CDR2 are MNHGY and SAAAGT. V gave up 6 bases and J gave up 4 bases, with 15 bases separating them. The length of the CDR3 is 14 residues.

This clone was counted between two and nine times. This rearrangement joins TRBV5-6 to TRBJ1-1, with D hard to call. CDR1 is SGHDT, CDR2 YYEEEE, per germline. The CDR3 is made up of 11 amino acids. Trimming removed 0 bases at V and 6 bases at J, with 3 bases between. CDR3 DNA sequence: TGTGCCAGCAGCTTGGCGGCTGAAGCTTTCTTT. Protein sequence: CASSLAAEAFF.

The rearrangement joins TRBV7-9 to TRBJ2-7; no firm D call. Germline V gene lookup returns CDR1 SEHNR and CDR2 FQNEAQ (reference sequence). Trimming shortened V by 5 bases and J by 5 bases, and 7 bases separated the two germline ends. The CDR3 has 11 amino acids. Written as DNA, the CDR3 is TGTGCCAGCAGCCCCATAGACGAGCAGTACTTC. Translating it yields CASSPIDEQYF.

This clone was detected once. The CDR3 DNA reads as TGTGCCAGCAGGGGCGGACTAGCGGGGGGAGTCTACGAGCAGTACTTC. The encoded protein is CASRGGLAGGVYEQYF. The chain uses TRBV2 and TRBJ2-7, with 14 nucleotides matching TRBD2. After removal of 6 bases from V and 3 bases from J, the junction contained 7 bases not matched to a gene. Germline-derived CDR1 and CDR2 are SNHLY and FYNNEI. This CDR3 is built from 16 residues.

The CDR3 spells CASSIDRWADTQYF. The CDR3 DNA reads TGTGCCAGTAGTATCGACAGGTGGGCAGATACGCAGTATTTT. The chain employs TRBV19 and TRBJ2-3; perhaps TRBD1 as D (6 bases). The V gene's germline CDR1 is LNHDA and CDR2 SQIVND (reference sequence). V shed 3 bases and J shed 4 bases, with 11 bases lying between them. The CDR3 is 14 amino acids.

The DNA for the CDR3 is TGCGCCAGCAAGCACAGAACCCGCTCCTACGAGCAGTACTTC. This codes for CASKHRTRSYEQYF. This chain uses TRBV10-1 with TRBJ2-7; D call uncertain. Trimming removed 7 bases at V and 0 bases at J, with 13 bases between. Germline CDR1 WNHNN, CDR2 SYGVQD (reference sequence). This CDR3 is 14 amino acids long.

The chain recombines TRBV18 with TRBJ1-6, with 8 bases that match TRBD1. CDR3 length equals 16 residues. Germline trimming cut 6 bases from V and 5 bases from J; bases unmatched to any gene: 9. Germline V gene data show CDR1 as KGHSH and CDR2 as LQKENI. This CDR3 is CASSPSGTGDNSPLHF. Here the CDR3 DNA reads TGTGCCAGCTCTCCTAGCGGGACAGGAGATAATTCACCCCTCCACTTT.

V is TRBV30 and J is TRBJ1-1; D not resolved. The germline V gene encodes CDR1 GTSNPN and CDR2 SVGIG (reference sequence). The CDR3 contains 13 residues. The V gene lost 0 bases and the J gene lost 3 bases, with 8 bases spanning the gap. CDR3 sequence reads: CAWSVLGYTEAFF. The CDR3, as DNA: TGTGCCTGGAGTGTACTCGGGTACACTGAAGCTTTCTTT.

The chain recombines TRBV28 with TRBJ1-1, with 7 positions matching TRBD1. Trimming at V came to 6 bases and at J to 5 bases, leaving 3 bases not matched to a gene. CDR3 length equals 12 residues. Germline CDR1 MDHEN, CDR2 SYDVKM. The CDR3 protein is CASSRGVTEAFF. CDR3 nucleotide sequence: TGTGCCAGCAGCAGGGGGGTTACTGAAGCTTTCTTT.

The chain joins TRBV19 to TRBJ1-1; no definite D call. Germline-derived CDR1 and CDR2 are LNHDA and SQIVND (reference sequence). CDR3 length equals 13 residues. V was shortened by 7 bases and J by 4 bases, with 13 bases between the two germline ends. CDR3 in DNA: TGTGCCAGTAACAATCAAGCGGGCACTGAAGCTTTCTTT. This translates into CASNNQAGTEAFF.

This clone appeared a single time. CDR3 nucleotides: TGTGCCAGCAGCTTAGGGGGGGGATTCAACTATGGCTACACCTTC. Translated, it gives CASSLGGGFNYGYTF. The genes are TRBV7-9 and TRBJ1-2, with D perhaps matching TRBD1 (5 bases). The germline V gene encodes CDR1 SEHNR and CDR2 FQNEAQ (reference sequence). Trimming cost V 1 base and J 2 bases, with 11 bases left between them. The CDR3 has 15 amino acids. The full variable domain, in which reference TRBV7-9 and TRBJ1-2 provide the parts outside the CDR3, is DTGVSQNPRHKITKRGQNVTFRCDPISEHNRLYWYRQTLGQGPEFLTYFQNEAQLEKSRLLSDRFSAERPKGSFSTLEIQRTEQGDSAMYLCASSLGGGFNYGYTFGSGTRLTVV.